The clone carrying this T cell receptor beta chain came up many times. The antigen is unknown. Germline V gene lookup returns CDR1 DFQATT and CDR2 SNEGSKA (reference sequence). This CDR3 region has 15 residues. J lost 1 base, V lost 3 bases, and 7 bases had no gene match. This sample is part of a study of blood T cells in healthy people across ages. Through a sample-barcoded 5' primer and a J-beta primer mix, a second PCR was run for roughly 7 to 12 cycles. Each cDNA molecule, via a template-switch adaptor with 12 random nucleotides, was tagged. Using its own MiXCR run on the 5' RACE reads, TCRdb lists one record per CDR3 protein. The sample lists 1.5 million to 2 million distinct CDR3 sequences, approximately 28% occurring once. Study conclusions and caveats: The percentage of naive T cells correlated strongly with TCR beta diversity.

V usage is TRBV20-1 and J usage is TRBJ1-2; 8 bases align to TRBD1. Sample: blood. The sequence derives from a woman aged 25 to 39 in good health. The CDR3 sequence is CSASYPGQVNYGYTF. Written as DNA, the CDR3 is TGCAGTGCTAGCTATCCGGGACAGGTTAACTATGGCTACACCTTC.